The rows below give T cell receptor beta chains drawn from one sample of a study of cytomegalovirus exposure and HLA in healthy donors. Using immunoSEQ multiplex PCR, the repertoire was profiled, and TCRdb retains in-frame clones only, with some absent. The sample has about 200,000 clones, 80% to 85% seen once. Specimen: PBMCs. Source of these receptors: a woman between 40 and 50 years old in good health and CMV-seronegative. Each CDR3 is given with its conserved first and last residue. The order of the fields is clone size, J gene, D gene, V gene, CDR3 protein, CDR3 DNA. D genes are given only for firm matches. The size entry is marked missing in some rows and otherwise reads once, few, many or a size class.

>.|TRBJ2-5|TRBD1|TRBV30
CAWSWGQGRDGQYF
TGTGCCTGGAGCTGGGGACAGGGGAGAGACGGGCAGTACTTC
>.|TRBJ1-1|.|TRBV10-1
CASRVTVNTEAFF
TGCGCCAGCAGAGTGACAGTGAATACTGAAGCTTTCTTT
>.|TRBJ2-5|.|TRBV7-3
CASSSNGRVQETQYF
TGTGCCAGCAGTTCCAACGGCAGGGTTCAAGAGACCCAGTACTTC
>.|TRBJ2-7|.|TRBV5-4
CASSLGGGTGLYEQYF
TGTGCCAGCAGCTTGGGGGGCGGGACCGGACTCTACGAGCAGTACTTC
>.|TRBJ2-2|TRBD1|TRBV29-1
CSLRTGNTGELFF
TGCAGCTTAAGGACAGGGAACACCGGGGAGCTGTTTTTT
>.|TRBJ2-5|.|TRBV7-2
CASSYLRSSEGETQYF
TGTGCCAGCAGCTACTTGAGATCTAGTGAAGGAGAGACCCAGTACTTC
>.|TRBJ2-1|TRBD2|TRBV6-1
CASSQGTSGNYNEQFF
TGTGCCAGCAGTCAAGGGACTAGCGGGAACTACAATGAGCAGTTCTTC
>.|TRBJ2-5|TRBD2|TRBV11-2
CASSGLAEQETQYF
TGTGCCAGCAGCGGACTAGCGGAACAAGAGACCCAGTACTTC
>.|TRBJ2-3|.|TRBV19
CASSVNRADTQYF
TGTGCCAGTAGTGTCAACAGGGCTGATACGCAGTATTTT
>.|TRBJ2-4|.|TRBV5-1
CASSQGLAKNIQYF
TGCGCCAGCAGCCAGGGACTAGCCAAAAACATTCAGTACTTC
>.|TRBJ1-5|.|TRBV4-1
CASSQGRLRSNQPQHF
TGCGCCAGCAGCCAAGGTAGACTCCGGAGCAATCAGCCCCAGCATTTT
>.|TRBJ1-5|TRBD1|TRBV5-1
CASSRGQGGNQPQHF
TGCGCCAGCAGCCGCGGACAGGGCGGCAATCAGCCCCAGCATTTT
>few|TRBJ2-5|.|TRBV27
CASSSPGTRGEQYF
TGTGCCAGCAGTTCGCCCGGGACAAGAGGGGAGCAGTACTTC
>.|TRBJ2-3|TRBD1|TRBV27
CASSLNRGADTQYF
TGTGCCAGCAGTTTAAACAGGGGGGCAGATACGCAGTATTTT
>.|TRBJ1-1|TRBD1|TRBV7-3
CASSDGQGGTEAFF
TGTGCCAGCAGCGACGGACAGGGAGGCACTGAAGCTTTCTTT
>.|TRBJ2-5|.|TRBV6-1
CASSEWTAQETQYF
TGTGCCAGCAGTGAATGGACAGCGCAAGAGACCCAGTACTTC
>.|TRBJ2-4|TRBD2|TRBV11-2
CASSLAGTSGSGDIQYF
TGTGCCAGCAGCTTAGCCGGGACTAGCGGGAGTGGAGACATTCAGTACTTC
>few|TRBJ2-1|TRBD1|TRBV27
CASSSGQGGSYNEQFF
TGTGCCAGCAGTTCGGGACAGGGGGGGTCCTACAATGAGCAGTTCTTC
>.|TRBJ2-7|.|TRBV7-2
CASSLSPGLTYEQYF
TGTGCCAGCAGCTTATCCCCGGGACTTACCTACGAGCAGTACTTC
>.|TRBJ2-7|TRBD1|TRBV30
CAWSHLGQGGYEQYF
TGTGCCTGGAGTCACCTAGGACAGGGGGGCTACGAGCAGTACTTC
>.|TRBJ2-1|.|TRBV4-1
CASSPGLLYNEQFF
TGCGCCAGCAGCCCGGGACTCTTATACAATGAGCAGTTCTTC
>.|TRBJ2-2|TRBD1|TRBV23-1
CASSPTGTGELFF
TGCGCCAGCAGTCCGACAGGGACCGGGGAGCTGTTTTTT
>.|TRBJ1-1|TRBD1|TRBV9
CASGRTGMTEAFF
TGTGCCAGCGGCCGGACAGGGATGACTGAAGCTTTCTTT
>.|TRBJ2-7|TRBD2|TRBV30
CAWSVGLAGYEQYF
TGTGCCTGGAGTGTAGGGCTAGCGGGATACGAGCAGTACTTC
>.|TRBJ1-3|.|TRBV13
CASRYGLSGNTIYF
TGTGCCAGCAGATATGGACTCTCTGGAAACACCATATATTTT
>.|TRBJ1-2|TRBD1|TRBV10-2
CASSGQGAFQGYTF
TGCGCCAGCTCAGGACAGGGGGCGTTTCAAGGCTACACCTTC
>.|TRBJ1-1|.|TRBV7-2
CASTVTALVNTEAFF
TGTGCCAGCACCGTGACAGCCCTTGTGAACACTGAAGCTTTCTTT
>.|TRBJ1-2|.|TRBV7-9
CAPWDTTYGYTF
TGTGCCCCCTGGGACACGACTTATGGCTACACCTTC
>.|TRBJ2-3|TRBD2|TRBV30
CAWSDRSGRGDTQYF
TGTGCCTGGAGTGATCGTAGCGGGAGGGGAGATACGCAGTATTTT
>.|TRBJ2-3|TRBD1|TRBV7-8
CASSPTGANTDTQYF
TGTGCCAGCAGCCCCACAGGGGCAAACACAGATACGCAGTATTTT
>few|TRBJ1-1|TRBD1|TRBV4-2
CASSQSQGANTEAFF
TGTGCCAGCAGCCAATCACAGGGGGCGAACACTGAAGCTTTCTTT
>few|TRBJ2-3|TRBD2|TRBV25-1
CASSVGLTSTDTQYF
TGTGCCAGCAGTGTGGGACTAACTAGCACAGATACGCAGTATTTT
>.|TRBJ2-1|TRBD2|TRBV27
CASSLGSGSSYNEQFF
TGTGCCAGCAGTTTGGGTAGCGGGAGCTCCTACAATGAGCAGTTCTTC
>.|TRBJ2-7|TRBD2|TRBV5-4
CASSLAGGSSVQYF
TGTGCCAGCAGCTTAGCGGGAGGTAGTTCGGTGCAGTACTTC
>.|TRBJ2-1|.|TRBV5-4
CASSLSGATYNEQFF
TGTGCCAGCAGCTTATCAGGGGCGACATACAATGAGCAGTTCTTC
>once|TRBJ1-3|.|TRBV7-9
CASSLLRGSGNTIYF
TGTGCCAGCAGCTTACTCAGGGGCTCTGGAAACACCATATATTTT
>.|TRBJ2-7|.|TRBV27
CASSFTPAAYEQYF
TGTGCCAGCAGTTTTACCCCCGCAGCCTACGAGCAGTACTTC
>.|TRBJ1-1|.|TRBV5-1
CASSLASLRVMNTEAFF
TGCGCCAGCAGCTTGGCCTCTCTCAGGGTAATGAACACTGAAGCTTTCTTT
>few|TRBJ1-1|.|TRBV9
CASSVGPNTEAFF
TGTGCCAGCAGCGTAGGGCCGAACACTGAAGCTTTCTTT
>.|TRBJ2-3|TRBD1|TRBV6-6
CASSWGQGWSTDTQYF
TGTGCCAGCAGTTGGGGACAGGGTTGGTCCACAGATACGCAGTATTTT
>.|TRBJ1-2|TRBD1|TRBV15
CATSRGIGDSYGYTF
TGTGCCACCAGCAGAGGGATTGGGGACAGCTATGGCTACACCTTC
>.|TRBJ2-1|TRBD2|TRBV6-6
CASRTGTSGYNEQFF
TGTGCCAGCAGGACCGGGACTAGCGGCTACAATGAGCAGTTCTTC
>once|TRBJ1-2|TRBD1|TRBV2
CASSGGQGFGYTF
TGTGCCAGCAGTGGGGGACAGGGGTTTGGCTACACCTTC
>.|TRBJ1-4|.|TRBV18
CASSPSGNEKLFF
TGTGCCAGCTCACCATCAGGAAATGAAAAACTGTTTTTT
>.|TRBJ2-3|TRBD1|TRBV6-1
CASSARGRGATDTQYF
TGTGCCAGCAGTGCCAGGGGGCGCGGAGCCACAGATACGCAGTATTTT
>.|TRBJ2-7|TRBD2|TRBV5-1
CASSAQGTREQYF
TGCGCCAGCAGTGCGCAGGGGACTAGAGAGCAGTACTTC
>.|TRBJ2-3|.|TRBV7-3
CASSSSRLADTQYF
TGTGCCAGCAGCTCGAGCCGACTAGCAGATACGCAGTATTTT
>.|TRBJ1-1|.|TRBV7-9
CASSRGTNTEAFF
TGTGCCAGCAGCCGGGGGACGAACACTGAAGCTTTCTTT
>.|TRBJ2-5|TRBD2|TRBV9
CASSAGLAGELVLETQYF
TGTGCCAGCAGCGCGGGACTAGCGGGAGAGTTGGTCCTCGAGACCCAGTACTTC
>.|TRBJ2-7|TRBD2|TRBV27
CASSPSLAGISYEQYF
TGTGCCAGCAGTCCATCACTAGCGGGTATATCCTACGAGCAGTACTTC
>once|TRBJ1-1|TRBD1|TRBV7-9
CASSLVGQGANTEAFF
TGTGCCAGCAGCTTAGTTGGCCAGGGGGCGAACACTGAAGCTTTCTTT